What follows is one TCR beta chain and its context. Original methodology: Scientists estimated how many nucleated cells there were by amplifying reference gene primers. Method: immunoSEQ multiplex PCR; TCRdb's copy keeps in-frame clones and lacks some. D and trimming were read from the DNA, whereas the V and J calls and clone size are those reported in that table. The sample lists about 50,000 clones, more than 75% seen once, with approximately 5% in the top ten. The data belong to a study of blood T cell repertoires in COVID-19. Study in general: Samples came from the United States, Italy and Spain, spanning acute and convalescent COVID-19.

This study enrolled people aged about 18 to 100 from 20 to 25 US geographic areas. Germline V CDR1 and CDR2: SGHRS, YFSETQ. The CDR3 spans 14 residues. Losses at the gene ends were 2 bases for V and 6 bases for J; bases not matched to a gene: 5. This chain links TRBV5-1 with TRBJ2-4; 7 bases line up with TRBD2. This TCR came from a woman aged 45-59 years with acute COVID-19. Input material: PBMCs or T cells enriched from blood (not recorded which). The CDR3 region is CASSLGTGGNIQYF. Written as DNA, the CDR3 is TGCGCCAGCAGCTTAGGGACGGGGGGAAACATTCAGTACTTC. Full variable domain (remainder filled in from reference TRBV5-1 and TRBJ2-4): KAGVTQTPRYLIKTRGQQVTLSCSPISGHRSVSWYQQTPGQGLQFLFEYFSETQRNKGNFPGRFSGRQFSNSRSEMNVSTLELGDSALYLCASSLGTGGNIQYFGAGTRLSVL.